A selection of T cell receptor beta chains follows, all from one sample in a study of regulatory T cells in long-lasting Graves disease. One entry per CDR3 protein, called by TCRdb with MiXCR from the multiplex PCR reads. The sample records about 660,000 distinct CDR3 sequences, around 30% being singletons. The material was peripheral blood mononuclear cells (PBMCs), obtained when the disease was refractory, from a patient treated with antithyroid drugs. All receptors come from a female donor with Graves disease. Both conserved end residues are part of each CDR3. The order of the fields is D gene, V gene, clone size, J gene, CDR3 length, CDR3 DNA, CDR3 protein. D genes are given only for firm matches. The size entry is marked missing in some rows and otherwise reads once, few, many or a size class.

d_call: TRBD1; v_call: TRBV6-2/TRBV6-3; clone_size: NA; j_call: TRBJ1-1; cdr3_length: 14; cdr3_nt: TGTGCCACCCCTACTCAGGGGGGGAACACTGAAGCTTTCTTT; cdr3_aa: CATPTQGGNTEAFF
d_call: NA; v_call: TRBV28; clone_size: many; j_call: TRBJ2-6; cdr3_length: 16; cdr3_nt: TGTGCCATCGAGGCTCGGGGGGCATCTGGGGCCAACGTCCTGACTTTC; cdr3_aa: CAIEARGASGANVLTF
d_call: TRBD2; v_call: TRBV12-5; clone_size: few; j_call: TRBJ2-2; cdr3_length: 17; cdr3_nt: TGTGCTAGTGGTTTGGTAACTAGCGGGAGGAACACCGGGGAGCTGTTTTTT; cdr3_aa: CASGLVTSGRNTGELFF
d_call: TRBD2; v_call: TRBV7-9; clone_size: NA; j_call: TRBJ2-5; cdr3_length: 15; cdr3_nt: TGTGCCAGCAGCTCGGGACTAGCGGACCAAGAGACCCAGTACTTC; cdr3_aa: CASSSGLADQETQYF
d_call: NA; v_call: TRBV28; clone_size: many; j_call: TRBJ1-2; cdr3_length: 13; cdr3_nt: TGTGCCAGCAGTTTGAAACCTAACTATGGCTACACCTTC; cdr3_aa: CASSLKPNYGYTF
d_call: TRBD1; v_call: TRBV7-3; clone_size: NA; j_call: TRBJ2-7; cdr3_length: 14; cdr3_nt: TGTGCCAGCAGCTTGGACAGGGTGGCCTACGAGCAGTACTTC; cdr3_aa: CASSLDRVAYEQYF
d_call: TRBD1; v_call: TRBV20-1; clone_size: NA; j_call: TRBJ1-2; cdr3_length: 13; cdr3_nt: TGCAGTGCCCCAAGTAGGACAGGGCGTGGCTACACCTTC; cdr3_aa: CSAPSRTGRGYTF
d_call: TRBD2; v_call: TRBV6-1; clone_size: NA; j_call: TRBJ2-2; cdr3_length: 15; cdr3_nt: TGTGCCAGCAGCCCTAGCGGGAGAGGTGCCGGGGAGCTGTTTTTT; cdr3_aa: CASSPSGRGAGELFF
d_call: TRBD2; v_call: TRBV6-1; clone_size: NA; j_call: TRBJ2-2; cdr3_length: 15; cdr3_nt: TGTGCCAGCTCGGATGGCCCACGGGGGGGCGGGGAGCTGTTTTTT; cdr3_aa: CASSDGPRGGGELFF
d_call: NA; v_call: TRBV12-3/TRBV12-4; clone_size: many; j_call: TRBJ1-2; cdr3_length: 13; cdr3_nt: TGTGCCAGCAGTGAATACCTCAGGGGTGGCTACACCTTC; cdr3_aa: CASSEYLRGGYTF
d_call: NA; v_call: TRBV28; clone_size: NA; j_call: TRBJ1-2; cdr3_length: 17; cdr3_nt: TGTGCCAGCAGCCAAGATAGTTGGGGCCAAAACGACTATGGCTACACCTTC; cdr3_aa: CASSQDSWGQNDYGYTF
d_call: NA; v_call: TRBV5-1; clone_size: NA; j_call: TRBJ1-4; cdr3_length: 15; cdr3_nt: TGCGCCAGCAGTCGGCTCGGGTCCTATAATGAAAAACTGTTTTTT; cdr3_aa: CASSRLGSYNEKLFF
d_call: NA; v_call: TRBV7-3; clone_size: many; j_call: TRBJ2-7; cdr3_length: 16; cdr3_nt: TGTGCCAGCTCCATGGGGACGCTTACTTCCTCCTACGAGCAGTACTTC; cdr3_aa: CASSMGTLTSSYEQYF
d_call: TRBD1; v_call: TRBV27; clone_size: many; j_call: TRBJ1-1; cdr3_length: 15; cdr3_nt: TGTGCCAGCAGTTCCCGACAGGGAACTAACACTGAAGCTTTCTTT; cdr3_aa: CASSSRQGTNTEAFF
d_call: NA; v_call: TRBV7-8; clone_size: NA; j_call: TRBJ1-5; cdr3_length: 16; cdr3_nt: TGTGCCAGCAGCTTACAGCTTAAACATAGCAATCAGCCCCAGCATTTT; cdr3_aa: CASSLQLKHSNQPQHF
d_call: TRBD2; v_call: TRBV9; clone_size: NA; j_call: TRBJ2-7; cdr3_length: 15; cdr3_nt: TGTGCCAGCACCACCGGGACGCGGGAGGGCAGCGAGCAGTACTTC; cdr3_aa: CASTTGTREGSEQYF
d_call: NA; v_call: TRBV11-2; clone_size: NA; j_call: TRBJ2-7; cdr3_length: 15; cdr3_nt: TGTGCCAGCAGCTTAGGAGCAGAGACCCTATTCGAGCAGTACTTC; cdr3_aa: CASSLGAETLFEQYF
d_call: NA; v_call: TRBV7-2; clone_size: few; j_call: TRBJ1-2; cdr3_length: 15; cdr3_nt: TGTGCCAGCAGCTTAGAACAGGGTCGGGTATATGGCTACACCTTC; cdr3_aa: CASSLEQGRVYGYTF
d_call: NA; v_call: TRBV29-1; clone_size: NA; j_call: TRBJ2-5; cdr3_length: 15; cdr3_nt: TGCAGCGTTGATCCCAGGTTAGGTGGGCAAGAGACCCAGTACTTC; cdr3_aa: CSVDPRLGGQETQYF
d_call: NA; v_call: TRBV5-1; clone_size: NA; j_call: TRBJ1-1; cdr3_length: 15; cdr3_nt: TGCGCCAGCCGACCGGGGTCGAATTCGAACACTGAAGCTTTCTTT; cdr3_aa: CASRPGSNSNTEAFF
d_call: NA; v_call: TRBV5-1; clone_size: NA; j_call: TRBJ2-7; cdr3_length: 14; cdr3_nt: TGCGCCAGCAGCTTGGAACAGGAAACGTACGAGCAGTACTTC; cdr3_aa: CASSLEQETYEQYF
d_call: TRBD2; v_call: TRBV27; clone_size: NA; j_call: TRBJ2-6; cdr3_length: 17; cdr3_nt: TGTGCCAGCAGACCCGGACTAGCGGGATATGGGGCCGACGTCCTGACTTTC; cdr3_aa: CASRPGLAGYGADVLTF
d_call: NA; v_call: TRBV13; clone_size: NA; j_call: TRBJ2-5; cdr3_length: 14; cdr3_nt: TGTGCCAGCAGCTTAGAGGACTCCCAAGAGACCCAGTACTTC; cdr3_aa: CASSLEDSQETQYF
d_call: NA; v_call: TRBV6-9; clone_size: NA; j_call: TRBJ2-5; cdr3_length: 13; cdr3_nt: TGTGCCAGCAGTTACCAGGGAAGGGAGACCCAGTACTTC; cdr3_aa: CASSYQGRETQYF
d_call: NA; v_call: TRBV19; clone_size: NA; j_call: TRBJ2-2; cdr3_length: 18; cdr3_nt: TGTGCCAGTAGTCCGGTTTGGCGCCTCCAACGGATGACCGGGGAGCTGTTTTTT; cdr3_aa: CASSPVWRLQRMTGELFF
d_call: NA; v_call: TRBV28; clone_size: many; j_call: TRBJ1-2; cdr3_length: 12; cdr3_nt: TGTGCCAGCACAGGGACATTCGTGGACTACACCTTC; cdr3_aa: CASTGTFVDYTF
d_call: NA; v_call: TRBV12-5; clone_size: NA; j_call: TRBJ1-6; cdr3_length: 15; cdr3_nt: TGTGCTAGTGCCCTACCGAGGGGGAAATGGTCACCCCTCCACTTT; cdr3_aa: CASALPRGKWSPLHF
d_call: TRBD1; v_call: TRBV7-9; clone_size: NA; j_call: TRBJ2-7; cdr3_length: 13; cdr3_nt: TGTGCCAGCAGACCGGGACAGTCTTACGAGCAGTACTTC; cdr3_aa: CASRPGQSYEQYF
d_call: NA; v_call: TRBV7-3; clone_size: few; j_call: TRBJ1-2; cdr3_length: 13; cdr3_nt: TGTGCCAGCAGCTTAGGGGGCCCCTATGGCTACACCTTC; cdr3_aa: CASSLGGPYGYTF
d_call: TRBD2; v_call: TRBV5-4; clone_size: few; j_call: TRBJ2-1; cdr3_length: 15; cdr3_nt: TGTGCCAGCAGCTTCCTAGCGGCAACCTACAATGAGCAGTTCTTC; cdr3_aa: CASSFLAATYNEQFF
d_call: NA; v_call: TRBV7-3; clone_size: many; j_call: TRBJ1-1; cdr3_length: 13; cdr3_nt: TGTGCCAGCAGTTTAACACAGGGAACTGAAGCTTTCTTT; cdr3_aa: CASSLTQGTEAFF
d_call: TRBD2; v_call: TRBV20-1; clone_size: few; j_call: TRBJ2-7; cdr3_length: 14; cdr3_nt: TGCAGTGCTAGAGAGCCTAGCGGGATTTACGAGCAGTACTTC; cdr3_aa: CSAREPSGIYEQYF
d_call: NA; v_call: TRBV20-1; clone_size: NA; j_call: TRBJ2-4; cdr3_length: 16; cdr3_nt: TGCAGTGCTAGAGATTCGAGGGGGGTCTCCAAAAACATTCAGTACTTC; cdr3_aa: CSARDSRGVSKNIQYF
d_call: NA; v_call: TRBV3-1; clone_size: few; j_call: TRBJ1-1; cdr3_length: 13; cdr3_nt: TGTGCCAGCAGCCAATTGCGGGAGGCTGAAGCTTTCTTT; cdr3_aa: CASSQLREAEAFF
d_call: NA; v_call: TRBV6-1; clone_size: many; j_call: TRBJ1-6; cdr3_length: 14; cdr3_nt: TGTGCCAGCAACCGGCAGGGGTATAATTCACCCCTCCACTTT; cdr3_aa: CASNRQGYNSPLHF
d_call: NA; v_call: TRBV7-9; clone_size: many; j_call: TRBJ2-7; cdr3_length: 13; cdr3_nt: TGTGCCAGCAGCTTAACAGCGATCTACGAGCAGTACTTC; cdr3_aa: CASSLTAIYEQYF
d_call: TRBD1; v_call: TRBV6-5; clone_size: many; j_call: TRBJ2-7; cdr3_length: 16; cdr3_nt: TGTGCCAGCAGTTACTCGGACAGGCGCTTAAGTCGCGAGCAGTACTTC; cdr3_aa: CASSYSDRRLSREQYF
d_call: TRBD2; v_call: TRBV10-3; clone_size: NA; j_call: TRBJ2-7; cdr3_length: 16; cdr3_nt: TGTGCCATCAACCCGGACGGACTAGCGGGAGACAACGAGCAGTACTTC; cdr3_aa: CAINPDGLAGDNEQYF
d_call: NA; v_call: TRBV12-3/TRBV12-4; clone_size: NA; j_call: TRBJ1-5; cdr3_length: 18; cdr3_nt: TGTGCCAGCAGCCAAGATCTCTCAGGGGTCCGCGGCAATCAGCCCCAGCATTTT; cdr3_aa: CASSQDLSGVRGNQPQHF
d_call: TRBD1; v_call: TRBV2; clone_size: NA; j_call: TRBJ2-2; cdr3_length: 16; cdr3_nt: TGTGCCAGCAGTGGATGGGGACAGGGAAGAACCGGGGAGCTGTTTTTT; cdr3_aa: CASSGWGQGRTGELFF